The 10 T cell receptor beta chains reported below all come from one sample, sequenced in a study of CD8 T cells in ankylosing spondylitis. TCRdb recomputed calls from the 5' RACE reads with MiXCR, one row per CDR3 protein. This sample has about 180,000 distinct CDR3 sequences, with 9.8% found just once. Material: blood, either unsorted or a sorted T cell fraction (not recorded which). These receptors were taken from a female donor with ankylosing spondylitis or in good health (not recorded which).

This clonotype has at least ten counts. The V and J genes are TRBV3-1 and TRBJ2-7; D ambiguous. Germline CDR1 is LGHDT and CDR2 is YNNKEL (reference sequence). The length of the CDR3 is 15 residues. The V gene lost 0 bases and the J gene lost 0 bases, with 9 bases spanning the gap. CDR3 protein: CASSQEWPSSYEQYF. In nucleotides, the CDR3 is TGTGCCAGCAGCCAAGAGTGGCCTTCCTCCTACGAGCAGTACTTC.

This clonotype was recorded at least ten times. The chain links TRBV12-3 or TRBV12-4 to TRBJ2-1; the D is unclear. With 6 bases removed from V and 3 bases from J, the gap between germline ends came to 9 bases. The CDR3 totals 13 residues. In DNA form, the CDR3 reads TGTGCCAGCAGCCTTAGAAACTACAATGAGCAGTTCTTC. Amino acids: CASSLRNYNEQFF.

This clonotype came up many times. CDR3 sequence: CSASGLSGNTGELFF. In DNA form, the CDR3 reads TGCAGTGCGTCAGGGTTAAGCGGGAACACCGGGGAGCTGTTTTTT. The chain links TRBV20-1 to TRBJ2-2; D may match TRBD1 or TRBD2 (5 bases each). The CDR3 is made up of 15 amino acids. Germline values: CDR1 DFQATT, CDR2 SNEGSKA (reference sequence). The V end lost 6 bases, the J end lost 1 base, and 15 bases lay between the germline ends.

This clonotype has only a few counts. The chain recombines TRBV29-1 with TRBJ2-7; D may be TRBD2 (6 bases). The CDR3 contains 13 residues. Germline assignment: CDR1 SQVTM and CDR2 ANQGSEA. V lost 0 bases, J lost 6 bases, and 12 bases lay in between. CDR3 nucleotides: TGCAGCGTTGAAGACCAGGGCGGGATCGAGCAGTACTTC. Protein: CSVEDQGGIEQYF.

This clonotype has at least ten counts. J is TRBJ2-3 and V is TRBV27, with TRBD2 matching over 11 bases. Trimming at V came to 5 bases and at J to 1 base, leaving 5 bases not matched to a gene. CDR3 length equals 16 residues. Germline V gene lookup returns CDR1 MNHEY and CDR2 SMNVEV (reference sequence). As DNA, the CDR3 is TGTGCCAGCAGTAAGCCGGGACTAGCGGGCACAGATACGCAGTATTTT. Its protein is CASSKPGLAGTDTQYF.

A few counts support this clonotype. Written as DNA, the CDR3 is TGTGCCACCAGTGATTTGGATCGGGCTTACAATGAGCAGTTCTTC. Protein product: CATSDLDRAYNEQFF. This chain links TRBV24-1 with TRBJ2-1; the D is unclear. The CDR3 has 15 amino acids. V was pared by 0 bases and J by 4 bases, with 9 bases between. From germline, CDR1 is KGHDR and CDR2 SFDVKD.

This clonotype showed up just a few times. The gene calls are TRBV19 and TRBJ2-2; the D is unclear. V lost 7 bases to trimming and J lost 4 bases, with 19 bases between them. From germline, CDR1 is LNHDA and CDR2 SQIVND (reference sequence). There are 16 residues in the CDR3. In DNA form, the CDR3 reads TGTGCCAGTAATATCCTCCTCGGCTCGGGCACCGGGGAGCTGTTTTTT. It codes for CASNILLGSGTGELFF.

CDR3 amino acids: CASSRSGVGNEQFF. CDR3 nucleotides: TGTGCCAGCAGTCGATCGGGAGTCGGGAATGAGCAGTTCTTC. The rearrangement uses TRBV27 and TRBJ2-1; D is possibly TRBD2 (6 bases). The CDR3 runs 14 residues. CDR1 and CDR2 (germline): MNHEY, SMNVEV (reference sequence). The V end lost 5 bases, the J end lost 7 bases, and 15 bases lay between the germline ends.

V and J are TRBV28 and TRBJ2-2, with D perhaps TRBD1 (5 bases). CDR1 MDHEN and CDR2 SYDVKM come from the germline V gene. The CDR3 extends over 15 amino acids. Trimming took off 4 bases at V and 7 bases at J, with 16 bases between the two ends. The CDR3 sequence is CASSSGQRSGGELFF. Written as DNA, the CDR3 is TGTGCCAGCAGTTCAGGGCAGCGTTCTGGCGGGGAGCTGTTTTTT.

Only a few counts were recorded for this clonotype. J is TRBJ2-3 and V is TRBV7-2; weak D call: TRBD2 (5 bases). The ends were cut back, 2 bases at V and 6 bases at J, with 9 bases in the middle. The CDR3 sequence is 13 residues long. Germline V gene lookup returns CDR1 SGHTA and CDR2 FQGNSA. The CDR3: CASSLPPGDTQYF. The DNA for the CDR3 is TGTGCCAGCAGCTTACCCCCGGGGGATACGCAGTATTTT. Combining the CDR3 with reference TRBV7-2 and TRBJ2-3 gives the whole variable domain GAGVSQSPSNKVTEKGKDVELRCDPISGHTALYWYRQSLGQGLEFLIYFQGNSAPDKSGLPSDRFSAERTGGSVSTLTIQRTQQEDSAVYLCASSLPPGDTQYFGPGTRLTVL.